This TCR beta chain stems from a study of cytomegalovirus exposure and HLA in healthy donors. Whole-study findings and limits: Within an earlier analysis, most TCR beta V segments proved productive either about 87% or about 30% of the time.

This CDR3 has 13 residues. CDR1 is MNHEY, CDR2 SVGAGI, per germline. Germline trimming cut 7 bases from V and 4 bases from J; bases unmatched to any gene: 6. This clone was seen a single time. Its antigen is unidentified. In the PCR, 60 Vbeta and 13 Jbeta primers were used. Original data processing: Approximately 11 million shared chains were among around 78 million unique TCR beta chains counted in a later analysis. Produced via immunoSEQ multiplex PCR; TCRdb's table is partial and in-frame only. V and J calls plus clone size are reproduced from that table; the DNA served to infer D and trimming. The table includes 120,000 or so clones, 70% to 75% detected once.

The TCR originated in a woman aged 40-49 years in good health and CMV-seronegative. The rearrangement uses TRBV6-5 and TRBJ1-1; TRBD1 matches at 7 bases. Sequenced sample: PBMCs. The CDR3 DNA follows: TGTGCCAGCACCGACAGGGAGAGCACTGAAGCTTTCTTT. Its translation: CASTDRESTEAFF.